The 32 T cell receptor beta chains in this list originate from one sample, sequenced in a study of T cell responses to AZD1222 COVID-19 vaccine. The assay was immunoSEQ multiplex PCR, and TCRdb's table has in-frame clones only and misses some. This table holds around 150,000 clones, 80% to 90% found once. This specimen was peripheral blood, taken on day 0 of AZD1222 vaccination. The receptor source for this set is an adult in good health.

V is TRBV5-1 and J is TRBJ2-3, with TRBD2 matching 10 bases. V gave up 9 bases and J gave up 2 bases; unmatched junction bases: 6. Per the germline V gene, CDR1 is SGHRS and CDR2 is YFSETQ. The CDR3 spans 14 residues. The CDR3 sequence is CATRLAGYTDTQYF. In DNA form, the CDR3 reads TGCGCCACCAGACTAGCGGGTTACACAGATACGCAGTATTTT.

This clone was detected only once. The genes are TRBV5-6 and TRBJ2-7; D ambiguous. This CDR3 region has 14 residues. From germline, CDR1 is SGHDT and CDR2 YYEEEE. V gave up 0 bases and J gave up 4 bases, with 11 bases separating them. The CDR3 here is CASSLGRQYYEQYF. DNA for the CDR3: TGTGCCAGCAGCTTGGGACGGCAATATTACGAGCAGTACTTC.

The V call is TRBV6-5, the J call TRBJ1-1; unclear D gene. The V end was cut by 6 bases, the J end by 4 bases, with 15 bases between. The CDR3 has 14 amino acids. Germline CDR1 MNHEY, CDR2 SVGAGI. CDR3 sequence: CASRALQVGTEAFF. The CDR3 DNA follows: TGTGCCAGCAGAGCACTCCAAGTGGGCACTGAAGCTTTCTTT.

The chain links TRBV6-5 to TRBJ1-2; D is undetermined. This CDR3 has 14 amino acids. CDR1 is MNHEY and CDR2 is SVGAGI in the germline V gene. V shed 7 bases and J shed 2 bases, with 14 bases lying between them. The CDR3 here is CASNPDGANYGYTF. The DNA for the CDR3 is TGTGCCAGCAACCCAGATGGCGCCAACTATGGCTACACCTTC.

This chain links TRBV28 with TRBJ1-2, with TRBD1 as a possible D gene (5 bases). CDR3 size: 16 residues. CDR1 MDHEN and CDR2 SYDVKM come from the germline V gene. Trimming removed 1 base from V and 3 bases from J, with 15 bases in between. The CDR3 sequence is CASSLFLRGRDYGYTF. CDR3 in DNA: TGTGCCAGCAGTTTATTTCTTCGGGGCAGGGACTATGGCTACACCTTC.

The chain employs TRBV11-3 and TRBJ2-7, with a weak D call TRBD1 (6 bases). CDR1 and CDR2 from the germline V gene are SGHNT and YENEEA. This CDR3 has 14 residues. DNA of the CDR3: TGTGCCAGCAGCTTCCCGCTCCGACAGGCTGGGTTTAGCGTC. This sequence encodes CASSFPLRQAGFSV.

The genes are TRBV28 and TRBJ1-6; D might be TRBD1 (5 bases). The germline CDR1 and CDR2 sequences are MDHEN and SYDVKM. The CDR3 runs to 15 residues. V lost 6 bases to trimming and J lost 3 bases, with 12 bases between them. The CDR3 DNA sequence: TGTGCCAGCAGCTTGGGACTGAACTATAATTCACCCCTCCACTTT. Translation: CASSLGLNYNSPLHF.

CDR3: CASNRIRDAGYGYTF. The CDR3 nucleotides read TGTGCCAGTAATCGTATAAGGGACGCGGGCTATGGCTACACCTTC. J is TRBJ1-2 and V is TRBV19; maybe TRBD1 (5 bases). Germline V lookup: CDR1 LNHDA, CDR2 SQIVND (reference sequence). The V and J ends lost 7 bases and 4 bases respectively, with 19 bases between them. This CDR3 region has 15 residues.

The V and J genes are TRBV11-1 and TRBJ2-7, with 9 nucleotides matching TRBD1. The CDR3 has 14 amino acids. V lost 3 bases and J lost 5; bases outside the gene matches: 5. The germline V gene encodes CDR1 SGHAT and CDR2 FQDESV (reference sequence). The CDR3 protein is CASSLHRGQNEQYF. The CDR3 region has the DNA TGTGCCAGCAGCTTGCACAGGGGGCAAAACGAGCAGTACTTC.

This clone has a single count. This sequence joins TRBV19 and TRBJ2-2; the D gene is possibly TRBD1 (5 bases). The CDR3 extends over 13 amino acids. Looked up from germline, CDR1 is LNHDA and CDR2 is SQIVND (reference sequence). V lost 5 bases to trimming and J lost 1 base, with 5 bases between them. CDR3 nucleotides: TGTGCCAGTAGTCAGGGGAACACCGGGGAGCTGTTTTTT. The encoded protein is CASSQGNTGELFF. Full variable domain (missing parts from reference TRBV19 and TRBJ2-2): DGGITQSPKYLFRKEGQNVTLSCEQNLNHDAMYWYRQDPGQGLRLIYYSQIVNDFQKGDIAEGYSVSREKKESFPLTVTSAQKNPTAFYLCASSQGNTGELFFGEGSRLTVL.

J is TRBJ1-2 and V is TRBV6-5, with unresolved D. Between the trimmed V and J ends, which lost 0 bases and 0 bases, there was a span of 5 bases. Germline CDR1 reads MNHEY; CDR2 reads SVGAGI. The CDR3 totals 14 residues. For the CDR3, the DNA is TGTGCCAGCAGTTACTCGTGGGCTAACTATGGCTACACCTTC. The encoded protein is CASSYSWANYGYTF.

The chain links TRBV15 to TRBJ1-1; D remains unclear. This CDR3 has 15 residues. Germline CDR1 LNHNV, CDR2 YYDKDF (reference sequence). The V gene lost 5 bases and the J gene lost 0 bases, with 13 bases spanning the gap. CDR3 in DNA: TGTGCCACCAGCCAGACCAACCTCATGAACACTGAAGCTTTCTTT. This gives the protein CATSQTNLMNTEAFF.

The chain recombines TRBV27 with TRBJ1-2; D is possibly TRBD1 (5 bases). Trimming left V 3 bases short and J 4 bases short, with 18 bases between. CDR3 length: 16 residues. The germline gives CDR1 MNHEY, CDR2 SMNVEV (reference sequence). CDR3 sequence: CASSFTGSLMSYGYTF. CDR3 nucleotide sequence: TGTGCCAGCAGTTTTACAGGATCTTTAATGAGCTATGGCTACACCTTC.

This clone appeared once. The V and J genes are TRBV4-2 and TRBJ1-1; the D gene is possibly TRBD1 (5 bases). CDR3 length equals 15 residues. CDR1 and CDR2 (germline): LGHNA, YNFKEQ. Trimming shortened V by 0 bases and J by 1 base, and 9 bases separated the two germline ends. For the CDR3, the DNA is TGTGCCAGCAGCCAAGATGGGGCAGGGAACACTGAAGCTTTCTTT. This gives the protein CASSQDGAGNTEAFF.

V and J are TRBV4-3 and TRBJ1-2; a weak D match, TRBD1 (6 bases). This CDR3 has 16 residues. Germline V CDR1 and CDR2: LGHNA, YSLEER. V was shortened by 1 base and J by 3 bases, with 15 bases between the two germline ends. Here the CDR3 DNA reads TGCGCCAGCAGCCAAGTCACAGGGCCGGGGGACTATGGCTACACCTTC. Its protein product is CASSQVTGPGDYGYTF.

V gene TRBV28 combines with J gene TRBJ1-3, with 10 bases fitting TRBD1. CDR3 length: 15 amino acids. With V trimmed by 6 bases and J by 3 bases, 5 bases remained unmatched. Germline loops: CDR1 MDHEN, CDR2 SYDVKM. CDR3 nucleotides: TGTGCCAGCAGGCAAGGACAGGGGGTTGGAAACACCATATATTTT. It is translated as CASRQGQGVGNTIYF.

The chain recombines TRBV5-6 with TRBJ1-4; D might be TRBD1 (5 bases). Germline V gene sequence: CDR1 SGHDT, CDR2 YYEEEE. Trimming shortened V by 0 bases and J by 12 bases, and 12 bases separated the two germline ends. The CDR3 sequence is 13 residues long. In DNA, the CDR3 is TGTGCCAGCAGCTTGGTGATGGGGGACCAACTGTTTTTT. Translation: CASSLVMGDQLFF.

V gene TRBV5-5 combines with J gene TRBJ2-7; 10 nucleotides agree with TRBD2. Germline assignment: CDR1 SGHKS and CDR2 YYEKEE (reference sequence). This CDR3 is built from 15 residues. Trimming cost V 3 bases and J 4 bases; bases outside gene matches: 7. CDR3 in amino acids: CASSWGLANGYEQYF. In nucleotides, the CDR3 is TGTGCCAGCAGCTGGGGACTAGCGAACGGGTACGAGCAGTACTTC.

This clone was picked up one time. V gene TRBV9 combines with J gene TRBJ1-2, with D hard to call. The CDR3 has 13 residues. Trimming pared 0 bases from V and 8 bases from J, leaving 11 bases between. Germline V gives CDR1 SGDLS, CDR2 YYNGEE. CDR3 DNA sequence: TGTGCCAGCAGCGTAGCTCTGTGGGAAGGCTACACCTTC. Translated: CASSVALWEGYTF.

The chain has TRBV7-2 and TRBJ1-2, with 7 bases fitting TRBD1. The V and J ends lost 5 bases and 3 bases, in that order; junction bases with no gene match: 3. The V gene's germline CDR1 is SGHTA and CDR2 FQGNSA. The CDR3 is made up of 13 amino acids. The CDR3 region is CASSPQGDYGYTF. CDR3 nucleotides: TGTGCCAGCAGCCCCCAGGGGGACTATGGCTACACCTTC.

This clone came up a few times. V gene TRBV28 combines with J gene TRBJ1-1; D gene ambiguous. Germline lookup yields CDR1 MDHEN and CDR2 SYDVKM. CDR3 length equals 14 residues. Trimming left V 6 bases short and J 2 bases short, with 13 bases between. In DNA form, the CDR3 reads TGTGCCAGCAGATTACCGGACGGAAACACTGAAGCTTTCTTT. Protein: CASRLPDGNTEAFF.

This clone occurred once. V and J are TRBV19 and TRBJ2-2; D is possibly TRBD2 (6 bases). The V end was cut by 3 bases, the J end by 4 bases, with 12 bases between. Germline CDR1 reads LNHDA; CDR2 reads SQIVND (reference sequence). The CDR3 is 15 residues long. CDR3 bases: TGTGCCAGTAGTATTCGGGGGTCGCGCACCGGGGAGCTGTTTTTT. This sequence encodes CASSIRGSRTGELFF.

The chain employs TRBV30 and TRBJ2-1, with D maybe TRBD1 (5 bases). The CDR3 length is 13 residues. Germline-derived CDR1 and CDR2 are GTSNPN and SVGIG (reference sequence). Trimming stripped 1 base from V and 8 bases from J, with 12 bases between. CDR3 loop: CAWSAARADEQFF. DNA for the CDR3: TGTGCCTGGAGTGCGGCCAGGGCCGATGAGCAGTTCTTC.

The rearrangement uses TRBV27 and TRBJ2-1; D is uncertain. V was pared by 4 bases and J by 4 bases, with 11 bases between. Germline-derived CDR1 and CDR2 are MNHEY and SMNVEV (reference sequence). The CDR3 has 14 amino acids. For the CDR3, the DNA is TGTGCCAGCAGTTCGGCAGGAGATTACAATGAGCAGTTCTTC. Encoded protein: CASSSAGDYNEQFF.

The rearrangement joins TRBV28 to TRBJ1-5, with 7 bases identical to TRBD1. The CDR3 extends over 16 amino acids. V was pared by 0 bases and J by 6 bases, with 8 bases of the junction left unmatched. Germline assignment: CDR1 MDHEN and CDR2 SYDVKM. This CDR3 reads CASSLWSRGGAQPQHF. The CDR3 DNA sequence: TGTGCCAGCAGTTTATGGTCGAGAGGGGGCGCTCAGCCCCAGCATTTT.

The rearrangement joins TRBV10-3 to TRBJ2-3, with TRBD2 as a possible D gene (6 bases). In germline, CDR1 is ENHRY, CDR2 SYGVKD. This CDR3 spans 13 amino acids. V was cut by 2 bases and J by 3 bases, with 6 bases left in between. CDR3 in amino acids: CAISEGGTDTQYF. The DNA of the CDR3 is TGTGCCATCAGTGAGGGGGGGACAGATACGCAGTATTTT.

V and J are TRBV9 and TRBJ1-5; D remains ambiguous. CDR3 size: 15 residues. With 0 bases removed from V and 1 base from J, the gap between germline ends came to 8 bases. Germline V gene data show CDR1 as SGDLS and CDR2 as YYNGEE. The DNA of the CDR3 is TGTGCCAGCAGCGTAGGTTTGAGCAGCAATCAGCCCCAGCATTTT. Its protein is CASSVGLSSNQPQHF.

The V and J genes are TRBV28 and TRBJ2-7, with 8 bases identical to TRBD2. Losses at the gene ends were 6 bases for V and 3 bases for J; bases not matched to a gene: 13. Germline V CDR1 and CDR2: MDHEN, SYDVKM. The CDR3 contains 16 residues. CDR3 sequence reads: CASSRGGSSGLYEQYF. In DNA, the CDR3 is TGTGCCAGCAGCCGGGGGGGGAGCTCGGGGCTCTACGAGCAGTACTTC.

This chain connects TRBV6-4 to TRBJ2-1; the match to TRBD2 covers 12 bases. Germline CDR1 MRHNA, CDR2 SNTAGT. This CDR3 is built from 15 residues. Trimming took 4 bases from V and 7 from J; bases not matched to a gene: 5. The chain's CDR3 is CASSVTSGGRNEQFF. CDR3 DNA sequence: TGTGCCAGCAGTGTAACTAGCGGGGGGCGGAATGAGCAGTTCTTC.

V usage is TRBV27 and J usage is TRBJ2-1; TRBD2 matches at 8 bases. The CDR3 has 14 residues. Per germline, CDR1 MNHEY and CDR2 SMNVEV (reference sequence). Trimming cost V 6 bases and J 7 bases; bases outside gene matches: 8. The CDR3 DNA reads TGTGCCAGCAGGGCGGGGGGAAGCGTGAATGAGCAGTTCTTC. Translated: CASRAGGSVNEQFF.

Only a few counts were recorded for this clone. The chain has TRBV4-1 and TRBJ2-3; TRBD2 aligns across 12 bases. The CDR3 sequence is 16 residues long. From germline, CDR1 is MGHRA and CDR2 YSYEKL. V dropped 6 bases and J dropped 4; count of bases not matched to a gene: 8. CDR3 bases: TGCGCCAGCAGGCTAGCGGGGGGGCCGTTCGCAGATACGCAGTATTTT. Residues: CASRLAGGPFADTQYF.

This clone came up a few times. The chain combines TRBV7-9 with TRBJ1-1, with D hard to call. The CDR3 covers 13 residues. Trimming took off 5 bases at V and 2 bases at J, with 9 bases between the two ends. Germline CDR1 and CDR2: SEHNR and FQNEAQ (reference sequence). The CDR3 protein is CASSRQLNTEAFF. The CDR3 bases are TGTGCCAGCAGCCGGCAGCTTAACACTGAAGCTTTCTTT.